The 28 T cell receptor beta chains in this list originate from one sample, sequenced in a study of blood T cell repertoires in COVID-19. Measured with immunoSEQ multiplex PCR; TCRdb has only the in-frame clones, and not every one. The sample contains about 170,000 clones, just under 85% of which appear only once. Sequences were obtained from peripheral blood. The receptors originated from a woman older than 75 with COVID-19, enrolled during active disease.

The rearrangement links TRBV3-1 (or the pseudogene TRBV3-2) to TRBJ1-4, with 9 bases aligning to TRBD1. In germline, CDR1 is LGHDT, CDR2 YNNKEL (reference sequence). The length of the CDR3 is 14 residues. The J segment lost 8 bases and the V segment lost 4 bases, leaving 5 bases of the junction unmatched. The CDR3 region has the DNA TGTGCCAGCAGCCGGGACAGGGTGGGAGAAAAACTGTTTTTT. Its translation is CASSRDRVGEKLFF.

This chain uses TRBV5-1 with TRBJ2-3, with 9 bases fitting TRBD2. Losses at the gene ends were 6 bases for V and 5 bases for J; bases not matched to a gene: 7. Looked up from germline, CDR1 is SGHRS and CDR2 is YFSETQ. This CDR3 is 14 amino acids long. The CDR3 DNA follows: TGCGCCAGCAAAAGTCTAGCGGGATTAGATACGCAGTATTTT. Its protein is CASKSLAGLDTQYF.

CDR3 amino acids: CASSLTGQGAEEQYF. As DNA, the CDR3 is TGTGCCAGCAGTTTAACGGGACAGGGGGCTGAAGAGCAGTACTTC. The chain uses TRBV28 and TRBJ2-7, with 12 bases matching TRBD1. This CDR3 has 15 amino acids. V gave up 2 bases and J gave up 7 bases; unmatched junction bases: 6. In germline, CDR1 is MDHEN, CDR2 SYDVKM.

This sequence joins TRBV3-1 (or the pseudogene TRBV3-2) and TRBJ1-2; D may be TRBD1 (5 bases). The CDR3 length is 13 residues. V was cut by 3 bases and J by 3 bases, with 8 bases left in between. The germline CDR1 and CDR2 sequences are LGHDT and YNNKEL (reference sequence). CDR3 in amino acids: CASSHRADYGYTF. The CDR3 DNA follows: TGTGCCAGCAGCCACAGGGCCGACTATGGCTACACCTTC.

The CDR3 DNA follows: TGCGCCAGCAGCTTGGACAAGGACCGGGGGAGCACCGGGGAGCTGTTTTTT. Translation: CASSLDKDRGSTGELFF. This chain connects TRBV5-1 to TRBJ2-2; tentative D call: TRBD2 (6 bases). The ends were cut back, 0 bases at V and 4 bases at J, with 16 bases in the middle. Germline V lookup: CDR1 SGHRS, CDR2 YFSETQ. The CDR3 spans 17 residues. Using reference TRBV5-1 and TRBJ2-2 for the parts outside the CDR3, the full variable domain is KAGVTQTPRYLIKTRGQQVTLSCSPISGHRSVSWYQQTPGQGLQFLFEYFSETQRNKGNFPGRFSGRQFSNSRSEMNVSTLELGDSALYLCASSLDKDRGSTGELFFGEGSRLTVL.

V gene TRBV27 combines with J gene TRBJ2-3; D gene ambiguous. With 1 base removed from V and 0 bases from J, the gap between germline ends came to 2 bases. The CDR3 runs to 13 residues. CDR1 is MNHEY, CDR2 SMNVEV, per germline (reference sequence). CDR3 DNA: TGTGCCAGCAGTTTATTAAGCACAGATACGCAGTATTTT. Protein product: CASSLLSTDTQYF.

This rearrangement joins TRBV28 to TRBJ2-7; possible D gene TRBD2, 5 bases. The V end was cut by 6 bases, the J end by 3 bases, with 9 bases between. The germline V gene has CDR1 MDHEN and CDR2 SYDVKM. CDR3 length: 12 residues. This chain's CDR3 is CASRLRDYEQYF. The DNA for the CDR3 is TGTGCCAGCAGACTCCGGGACTACGAGCAGTACTTC.

V and J are TRBV5-6 and TRBJ1-2; the D is unclear. Trimming shortened V by 0 bases and J by 7 bases, and 10 bases separated the two germline ends. Germline V CDR1 and CDR2: SGHDT, YYEEEE. The CDR3 contains 13 residues. The CDR3 is CASSLDGPGGYTF. Here the CDR3 DNA reads TGTGCCAGCAGCTTGGACGGCCCGGGTGGCTACACCTTC. The variable domain in full, completed from reference TRBV5-6 and TRBJ1-2, reads DAGVTQSPTHLIKTRGQQVTLRCSPKSGHDTVSWYQQALGQGPQFIFQYYEEEERQRGNFPDRFSGHQFPNYSSELNVNALLLGDSALYLCASSLDGPGGYTFGSGTRLTVV.

This chain uses TRBV9 with TRBJ2-1; the D is unclear. The germline V gene has CDR1 SGDLS and CDR2 YYNGEE. This CDR3 contains 15 residues. Trimming took 0 bases from V and 2 from J, leaving 9 bases between them. The CDR3 loop reads CASSVGGYPYNEQFF. The CDR3 DNA is TGTGCCAGCAGCGTAGGCGGCTACCCCTACAATGAGCAGTTCTTC.

The chain joins TRBV4-2 to TRBJ1-2; no reliable D call. The V gene's germline CDR1 is LGHNA and CDR2 YNFKEQ. This CDR3 spans 14 amino acids. Trimming left V 1 base short and J 2 bases short, with 8 bases between. CDR3 protein: CASSQVIANYGYTF. Here the CDR3 DNA reads TGTGCCAGCAGCCAAGTCATAGCAAACTATGGCTACACCTTC.

The chain combines TRBV5-1 with TRBJ1-1; 8 positions match TRBD1. The CDR3 is made up of 16 amino acids. Trimming removed 1 base from V and 1 base from J; junction bases left unmatched: 6. Per the germline V gene, CDR1 is SGHRS and CDR2 is YFSETQ. The CDR3 DNA sequence: TGCGCCAGCAGCTTGAGATCGGGACAGGAGAACACTGAAGCTTTCTTT. Its translation: CASSLRSGQENTEAFF.

The gene calls are TRBV5-1 and TRBJ2-2, with D unresolved. The germline V and J ends were trimmed by 1 base and 7 bases, with 23 bases remaining between them. CDR1 and CDR2 from the germline V gene are SGHRS and YFSETQ. This CDR3 contains 18 residues. The CDR3 here is CASSLSSWAPGKCGELFF. CDR3 sequence (DNA): TGCGCCAGCAGCTTGAGTAGTTGGGCTCCCGGAAAGTGCGGGGAGCTGTTTTTT.

CDR3: CAISGVAGDKNTGELFF. The CDR3 nucleotides are TGTGCCATCAGTGGGGTAGCGGGGGACAAGAACACCGGGGAGCTGTTTTTT. The chain combines TRBV10-3 with TRBJ2-2; 9 nucleotides match TRBD2. CDR1 and CDR2 (germline): ENHRY, SYGVKD. The V gene end was trimmed by 4 bases and the J gene end by 1 base; junction bases not matched to a gene: 7. The CDR3 covers 17 residues.

J is TRBJ1-3 and V is TRBV19, with TRBD1 matching over 10 bases. The germline V gene has CDR1 LNHDA and CDR2 SQIVND (reference sequence). The CDR3 spans 17 residues. V lost 5 bases to trimming and J lost 2 bases; unmatched junction nucleotides: 9. Here the CDR3 reads CASSPMTGGFPGNTIYF. As DNA, the CDR3 is TGTGCCAGTAGTCCCATGACAGGGGGCTTTCCTGGAAACACCATATATTTT.

This chain's CDR3 is CASSPLPEGYTEAFF. CDR3 nucleotide sequence: TGTGCCAGCAGCCCCTTACCGGAGGGCTACACTGAAGCTTTCTTT. The chain recombines TRBV3-1 (or the pseudogene TRBV3-2) with TRBJ1-1; D remains ambiguous. The CDR3 totals 15 residues. Germline CDR1 is LGHDT and CDR2 is YNNKEL (reference sequence). Trimming cost V 4 bases and J 3 bases, with 15 bases left between them.

Concerning this clone: Other DNA sequences in the sample encode the same CDR3. This chain connects TRBV5-1 to TRBJ2-5; TRBD2 is a possible D gene (5 bases). Germline CDR1 reads SGHRS; CDR2 reads YFSETQ. V was trimmed by 0 bases and J by 5 bases, leaving 11 bases between them. The CDR3 totals 14 residues. CDR3 protein: CASSLAGGEETQYF. CDR3 DNA: TGCGCCAGCAGCTTGGCTGGTGGGGAGGAGACCCAGTACTTC.

This sequence joins TRBV11-3 and TRBJ2-3; 10 bases map to TRBD2. This CDR3 has 16 amino acids. The germline V gene has CDR1 SGHNT and CDR2 YENEEA. The ends lost 5 bases at V and 5 bases at J; junction bases unmatched: 10. CDR3 sequence (DNA): TGTGCCAGCAGCCTGGGTCTAGCGGGAGTTGGAGATACGCAGTATTTT. Translation gives CASSLGLAGVGDTQYF.

The chain joins TRBV30 to TRBJ1-6, with no clear D. V was cut by 3 bases and J by 0 bases, with 9 bases left in between. CDR1 and CDR2 from the germline V gene are GTSNPN and SVGIG (reference sequence). The CDR3 is made up of 15 amino acids. CDR3 bases: TGTGCCTGGAGCGTCCTGAGCTCCTATAATTCACCCCTCCACTTT. Translated: CAWSVLSSYNSPLHF.

The rearrangement links TRBV5-6 to TRBJ2-3, with 12 positions matching TRBD1. CDR3 length equals 17 residues. V lost 4 bases, J lost 2 bases, and 8 bases stayed unmatched. Germline CDR1 is SGHDT and CDR2 is YYEEEE. CDR3 nucleotides: TGTGCCAGCAGCGGCGGGACAGGGGGCGATCTCACAGATACGCAGTATTTT. Residues: CASSGGTGGDLTDTQYF.

This clone was counted only a few times. The chain carries TRBV5-4 and TRBJ1-2; tentative D call: TRBD1 (5 bases). The ends were cut back, 0 bases at V and 5 bases at J, with 8 bases in the middle. CDR1 is SGHNT and CDR2 is YYREEE in the germline V gene (reference sequence). This CDR3 comprises 13 residues. As DNA, the CDR3 is TGTGCCAGCAGCTTGGTAGACAGTTATGGCTACACCTTC. Residues: CASSLVDSYGYTF.

The chain joins TRBV6-2 or TRBV6-3 to TRBJ2-3; D unclear. Germline lookup yields CDR1 MNHEY and CDR2 SVGEGT. V lost 5 bases and J lost 4, with 13 bases in between. This CDR3 has 14 residues. CDR3 amino acids: CASSTHAPADTQYF. The CDR3 coding sequence is TGTGCCAGCAGTACCCACGCTCCGGCAGATACGCAGTATTTT.

The chain couples TRBV3-1 (or the pseudogene TRBV3-2) to TRBJ2-7; D unresolved. Trimming removed 2 bases at V and 2 bases at J, with 10 bases between. This CDR3 has 14 amino acids. Germline CDR1 reads LGHDT; CDR2 reads YNNKEL (reference sequence). The CDR3 region is CASSQWRSAYEQYF. The DNA for the CDR3 is TGTGCCAGCAGCCAATGGCGGAGCGCCTACGAGCAGTACTTC.

The chain links TRBV2 to TRBJ2-3; 8 bases match TRBD2. The CDR3 is 17 amino acids. CDR1 is SNHLY and CDR2 is FYNNEI in the germline V gene. V shed 0 bases and J 2 bases; nucleotides not matched to a gene: 7. Here the CDR3 reads CASSEALLAGFTDTQYF. As DNA, the CDR3 is TGTGCCAGCAGTGAAGCATTGTTAGCGGGATTCACAGATACGCAGTATTTT. Combining the CDR3 with reference TRBV2 and TRBJ2-3 gives the whole variable domain EPEVTQTPSHQVTQMGQEVILRCVPISNHLYFYWYRQILGQKVEFLVSFYNNEISEKSEIFDDQFSVERPDGSNFTLKIRSTKLEDSAMYFCASSEALLAGFTDTQYFGPGTRLTVL.

The rearrangement links TRBV7-2 to TRBJ2-7, with 8 bases aligning to TRBD1. The CDR3 is 15 residues long. The germline V gene has CDR1 SGHTA and CDR2 FQGNSA. V was pared by 4 bases and J by 0 bases, with 5 bases of the junction left unmatched. The CDR3 DNA reads TGTGCCAGCAGCTACCGACAGGGGACCTCCTACGAGCAGTACTTC. Protein: CASSYRQGTSYEQYF.

CDR3 region: CASSIQGTLYGYTF. The CDR3 coding sequence is TGTGCCAGCAGTATACAGGGGACTCTCTATGGCTACACCTTC. The genes are TRBV27 and TRBJ1-2, with 7 nucleotides matching TRBD1. Germline V gene data show CDR1 as MNHEY and CDR2 as SMNVEV (reference sequence). This CDR3 is built from 14 residues. The junction had 7 bases not matched to a gene; V was cut back by 5 bases and J by 4 bases.

Here the CDR3 reads CASSLVRGYEQYF. In nucleotides, the CDR3 is TGTGCCAGCAGCTTAGTACGGGGCTACGAGCAGTACTTC. V usage is TRBV7-9 and J usage is TRBJ2-7; maybe TRBD2 (5 bases). The germline gives CDR1 SEHNR, CDR2 FQNEAQ (reference sequence). V shed 1 base and J shed 3 bases, with 7 bases lying between them. CDR3 size: 13 residues.

The chain carries TRBV18 and TRBJ2-5, with a tentative D call TRBD1 (6 bases). Germline V gene sequence: CDR1 KGHSH, CDR2 LQKENI. The CDR3 runs to 13 residues. Deletions cut 3 bases from V and 10 bases from J, with 15 bases between. For the CDR3, the DNA is TGTGCCAGCTCACCGATACAGGGCGCCGGCCAGTACTTC. Its protein is CASSPIQGAGQYF.

This clone has a handful of counts. The chain links TRBV24-1 to TRBJ1-2; 8 bases map to TRBD1. The CDR3 sequence is 14 residues long. Trimming cost V 4 bases and J 4 bases; bases outside gene matches: 4. The V gene's germline CDR1 is KGHDR and CDR2 SFDVKD. The CDR3 is CATSDSGTGYGYTF. CDR3 DNA sequence: TGTGCCACCAGTGACTCCGGGACAGGCTATGGCTACACCTTC.